A selection of T cell receptor beta chains follows, all from one sample in a study of technical replicates of blood from several donors. Sequenced by immunoSEQ multiplex PCR; TCRdb stores in-frame clones only, minus some. This table has some 80,000 clones, 90% to 98% appearing once. The sequencing sample was made of T cells isolated from PBMCs. These receptors were collected from a human donor in good health. The conserved cysteine and the conserved F or W are not part of the CDR3 here. Each record gives: V gene, CDR3 length, J gene, CDR3 protein.

>TRBV18|12|TRBJ2-7
ASSRGTGMDEQY
>TRBV2|13|TRBJ2-3
ASSVSGKALDTQY
>TRBV15|16|TRBJ2-5
ATSTTLAGPTLGETQY
>TRBV12-1|14|TRBJ2-1
ASSFTGFPSYNEQF
>TRBV6-5|10|TRBJ1-1
ASSQGSTEAF
>TRBV19|11|TRBJ1-5
ASRAGGNQPQH
>TRBV30|9|TRBJ2-5
ASGIQETQY
>TRBV27|12|TRBJ1-5
ASSFRQGNQPQH
>TRBV30|11|TRBJ1-4
AWAEVRGEKLF
>TRBV27|15|TRBJ2-1
ASSFGLAGLSYNEQF
>TRBV10-1|13|TRBJ1-5
ASSPKVSSNQPQH
>TRBV11-2|13|TRBJ2-1
ASSPRDRVGNEQF
>TRBV11-2|14|TRBJ2-3
ASSLDPSGSTDTQY
>TRBV2|11|TRBJ2-7
ASTQGDSYEQY
>TRBV19|12|TRBJ1-4
ASSIGGTNEKLF
>TRBV20-1|9|TRBJ2-3
SAEHTDTQY
>TRBV10-2|15|TRBJ2-7
ASSGLEMTAMPYEQY
>TRBV7-2|14|TRBJ1-2
ASSPRTGYYGYGYT
>TRBV11-3|15|TRBJ2-1
ASSPRTSGISYNEQF
>TRBV5-1|14|TRBJ2-1
ASSLEASGRKNEQF
>TRBV27|12|TRBJ2-5
ASSSLGEKETQY
>TRBV7-2|12|TRBJ1-2
ASSRGAGGDGYT
>TRBV30|12|TRBJ2-7
AWSLGGVWYEQY
>TRBV28|12|TRBJ2-7
ASSFLGSSYEQY
>TRBV5-1|12|TRBJ1-5
ASSPGQSNQPQH
>TRBV18|13|TRBJ2-1
ASSPGLAGESEQF
>TRBV6-6|14|TRBJ2-5
ASSSRLVVGQETQY
>TRBV2|11|TRBJ2-7
ASSSDREYEQY
>TRBV6-1|11|TRBJ2-1
ASSDYLANEQF
>TRBV11-2|12|TRBJ1-2
ASRTSGTGYGYT
>TRBV19|11|TRBJ2-7
ASSIVQGYEQY
>TRBV6-5|12|TRBJ1-1
ASSQVGSETEAF
>TRBV5-6|12|TRBJ2-1
ASSRLAGVYEQF
>TRBV27|12|TRBJ2-7
ASSWGLGRYEQY
>TRBV4-1|9|TRBJ2-7
ASKGGNEQY
>TRBV9|14|TRBJ2-3
ASSVEGRGSTDTQY
>TRBV7-9|11|TRBJ2-7
ASSPGGAYEQY
>TRBV7-8|12|TRBJ2-3
ASSLDRITDTQY
>TRBV10-1|12|TRBJ1-5
ASRRVLWNQPQH
>TRBV5-4|13|TRBJ2-1
ASSLDGSGIYEQF
>TRBV5-6|14|TRBJ1-2
ASSLGGGRPNYGYT
>TRBV18|16|TRBJ2-3
ASSKSGSATTSTDTQY
>TRBV27|12|TRBJ1-1
ASSSRFGDTEAF
>TRBV6-1|13|TRBJ2-5
ASSVVAGDPETQY
>TRBV7-2|13|TRBJ2-2
ASSLGQGNTGELF